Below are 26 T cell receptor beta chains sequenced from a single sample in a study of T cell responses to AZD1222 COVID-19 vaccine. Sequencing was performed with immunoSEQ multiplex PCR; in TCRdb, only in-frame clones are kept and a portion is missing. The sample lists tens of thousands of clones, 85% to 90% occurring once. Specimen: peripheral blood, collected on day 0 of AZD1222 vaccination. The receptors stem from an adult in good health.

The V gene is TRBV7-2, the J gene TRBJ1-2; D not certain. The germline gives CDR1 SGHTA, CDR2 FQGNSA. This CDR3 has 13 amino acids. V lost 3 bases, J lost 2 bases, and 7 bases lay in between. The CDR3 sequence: CASSFQKNYGYTF. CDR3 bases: TGTGCCAGCAGCTTTCAGAAAAACTATGGCTACACCTTC.

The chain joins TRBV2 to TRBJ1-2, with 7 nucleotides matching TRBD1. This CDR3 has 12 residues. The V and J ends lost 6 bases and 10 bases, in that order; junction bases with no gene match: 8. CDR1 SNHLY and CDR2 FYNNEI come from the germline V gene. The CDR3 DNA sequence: TGTGCCAGCAGCGGACAGGCGGATTCCTACACCTTC. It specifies CASSGQADSYTF.

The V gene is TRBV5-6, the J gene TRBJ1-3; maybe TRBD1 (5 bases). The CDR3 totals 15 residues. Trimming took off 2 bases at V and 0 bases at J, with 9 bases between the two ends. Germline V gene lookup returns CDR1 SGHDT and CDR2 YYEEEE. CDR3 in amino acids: CASSFLDSSGNTIYF. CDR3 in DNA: TGTGCCAGCAGCTTTTTAGACAGCTCTGGAAACACCATATATTTT.

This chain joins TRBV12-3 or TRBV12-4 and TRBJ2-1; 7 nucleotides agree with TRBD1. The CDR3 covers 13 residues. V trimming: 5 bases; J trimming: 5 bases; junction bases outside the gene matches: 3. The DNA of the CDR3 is TGTGCCAGCAGTCGTACAGGGGACAATGAGCAGTTCTTC. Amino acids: CASSRTGDNEQFF.

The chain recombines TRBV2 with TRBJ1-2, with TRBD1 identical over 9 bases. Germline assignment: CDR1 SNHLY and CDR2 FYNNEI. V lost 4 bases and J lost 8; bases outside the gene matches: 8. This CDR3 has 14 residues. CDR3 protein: CASSGPGQGGGYTF. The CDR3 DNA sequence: TGTGCCAGCAGTGGACCGGGACAGGGAGGAGGCTACACCTTC.

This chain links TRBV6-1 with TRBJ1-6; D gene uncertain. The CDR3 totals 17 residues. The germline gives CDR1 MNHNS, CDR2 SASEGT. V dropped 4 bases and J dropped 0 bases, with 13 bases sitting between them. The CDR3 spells CASSGFGGSSYNSPLHF. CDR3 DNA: TGTGCCAGCAGTGGGTTCGGAGGGAGCTCCTATAATTCACCCCTCCACTTT.

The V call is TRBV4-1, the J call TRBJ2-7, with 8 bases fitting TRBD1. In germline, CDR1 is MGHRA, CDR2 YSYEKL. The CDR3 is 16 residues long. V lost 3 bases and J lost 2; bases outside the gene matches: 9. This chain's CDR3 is CASSHLSGTGAYEQYF. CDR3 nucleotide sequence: TGCGCCAGCAGCCACCTGTCCGGGACAGGCGCCTACGAGCAGTACTTC.

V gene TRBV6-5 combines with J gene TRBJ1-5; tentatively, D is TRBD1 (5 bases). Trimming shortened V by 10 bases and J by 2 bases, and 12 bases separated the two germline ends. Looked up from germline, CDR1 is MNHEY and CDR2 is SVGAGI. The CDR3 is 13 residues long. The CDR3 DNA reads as TGTGCCACCCACCGGGACGGCAATCAGCCCCAGCATTTT. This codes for CATHRDGNQPQHF.

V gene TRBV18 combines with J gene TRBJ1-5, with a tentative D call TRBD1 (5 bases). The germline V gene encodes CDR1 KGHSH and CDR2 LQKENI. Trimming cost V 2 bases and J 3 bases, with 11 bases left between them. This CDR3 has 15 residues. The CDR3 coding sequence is TGTGCCAGCTCACCAGGGACGGTTCTCAATCAGCCCCAGCATTTT. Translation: CASSPGTVLNQPQHF.

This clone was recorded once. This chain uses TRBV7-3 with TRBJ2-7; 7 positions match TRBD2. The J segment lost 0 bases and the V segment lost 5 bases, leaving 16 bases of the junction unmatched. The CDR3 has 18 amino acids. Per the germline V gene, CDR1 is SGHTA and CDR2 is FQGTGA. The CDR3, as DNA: TGTGCCAGCAGCCCGGGGCTAGCGGCAACTCGGAGCTCCTACGAGCAGTACTTC. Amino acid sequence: CASSPGLAATRSSYEQYF.

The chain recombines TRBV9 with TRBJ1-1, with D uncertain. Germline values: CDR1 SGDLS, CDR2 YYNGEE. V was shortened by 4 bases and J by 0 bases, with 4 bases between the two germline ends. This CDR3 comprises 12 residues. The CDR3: CASSNVNTEAFF. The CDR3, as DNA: TGTGCCAGCAGCAACGTGAACACTGAAGCTTTCTTT.

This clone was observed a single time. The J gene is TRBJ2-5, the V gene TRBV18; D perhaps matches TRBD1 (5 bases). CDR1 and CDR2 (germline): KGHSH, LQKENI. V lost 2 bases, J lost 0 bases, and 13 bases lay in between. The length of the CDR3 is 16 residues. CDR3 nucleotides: TGTGCCAGCTCACCAACGACAGCCAATTACCAAGAGACCCAGTACTTC. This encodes CASSPTTANYQETQYF.

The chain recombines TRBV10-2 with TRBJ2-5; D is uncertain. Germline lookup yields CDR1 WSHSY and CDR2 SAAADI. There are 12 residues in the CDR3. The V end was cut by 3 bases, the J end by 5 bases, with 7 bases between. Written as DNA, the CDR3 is TGCGCCAGCAGTGAACTGGGGGAGACCCAGTACTTC. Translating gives CASSELGETQYF.

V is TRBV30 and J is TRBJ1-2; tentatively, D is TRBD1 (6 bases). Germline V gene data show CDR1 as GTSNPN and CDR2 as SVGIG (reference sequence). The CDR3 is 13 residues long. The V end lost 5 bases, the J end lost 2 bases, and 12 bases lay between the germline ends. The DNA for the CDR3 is TGTGCCTGGGGAGGACAGTTCAACTATGGCTACACCTTC. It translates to CAWGGQFNYGYTF.

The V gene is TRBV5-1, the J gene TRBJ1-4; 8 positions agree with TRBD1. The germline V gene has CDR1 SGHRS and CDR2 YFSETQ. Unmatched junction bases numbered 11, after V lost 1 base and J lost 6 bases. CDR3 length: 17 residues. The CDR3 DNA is TGCGCCAGCAGCTTGAGGCAGGGGGCCGGGGGATATGAAAAACTGTTTTTT. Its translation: CASSLRQGAGGYEKLFF.

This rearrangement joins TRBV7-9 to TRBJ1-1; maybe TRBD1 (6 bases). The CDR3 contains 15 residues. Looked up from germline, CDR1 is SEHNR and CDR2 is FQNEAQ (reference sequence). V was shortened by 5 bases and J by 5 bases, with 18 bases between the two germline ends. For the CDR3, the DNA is TGTGCCAGCAGCCGACGGCCGACAGGAGGGACTGAAGCTTTCTTT. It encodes CASSRRPTGGTEAFF.

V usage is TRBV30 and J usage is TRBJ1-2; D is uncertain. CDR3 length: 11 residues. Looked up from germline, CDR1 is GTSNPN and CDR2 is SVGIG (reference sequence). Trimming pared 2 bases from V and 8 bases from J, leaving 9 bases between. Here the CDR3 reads CAWSPSPGYTF. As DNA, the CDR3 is TGTGCCTGGAGTCCTTCGCCCGGCTACACCTTC.

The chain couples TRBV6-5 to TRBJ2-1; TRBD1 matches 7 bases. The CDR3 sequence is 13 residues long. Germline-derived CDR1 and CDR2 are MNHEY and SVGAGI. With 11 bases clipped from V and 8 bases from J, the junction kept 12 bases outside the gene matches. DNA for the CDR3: TGTGCCGCCCAGGGGGAACCCTTAGATGAGCAGTTCTTC. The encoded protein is CAAQGEPLDEQFF.

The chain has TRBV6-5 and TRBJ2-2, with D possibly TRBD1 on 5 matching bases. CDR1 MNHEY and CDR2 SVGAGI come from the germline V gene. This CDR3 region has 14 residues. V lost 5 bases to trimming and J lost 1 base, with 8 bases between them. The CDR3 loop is CASSIDRNTGELFF. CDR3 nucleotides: TGTGCCAGCAGTATAGACAGGAACACCGGGGAGCTGTTTTTT.

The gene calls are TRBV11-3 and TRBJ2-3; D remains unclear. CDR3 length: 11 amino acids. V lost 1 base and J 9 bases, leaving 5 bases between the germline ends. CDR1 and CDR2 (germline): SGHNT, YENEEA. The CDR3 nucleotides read TGTGCCAGCAGCTTAGGAGAAACGCAGTATTTT. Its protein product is CASSLGETQYF.

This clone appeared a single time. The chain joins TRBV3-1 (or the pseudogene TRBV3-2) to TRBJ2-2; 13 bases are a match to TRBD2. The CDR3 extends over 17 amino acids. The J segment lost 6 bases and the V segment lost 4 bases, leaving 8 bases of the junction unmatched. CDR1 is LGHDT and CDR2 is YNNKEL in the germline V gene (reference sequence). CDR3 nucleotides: TGTGCCAGCAGCCGCCAGACGACTAGCGGGGGGCCCGGGGAGCTGTTTTTT. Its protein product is CASSRQTTSGGPGELFF.

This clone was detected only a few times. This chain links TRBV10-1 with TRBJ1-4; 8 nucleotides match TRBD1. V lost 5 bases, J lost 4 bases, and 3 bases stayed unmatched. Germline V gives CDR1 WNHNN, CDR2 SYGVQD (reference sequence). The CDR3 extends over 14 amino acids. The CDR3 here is CASSSGQDNEKLFF. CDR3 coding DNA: TGCGCCAGCAGTTCGGGACAGGATAATGAAAAACTGTTTTTT.

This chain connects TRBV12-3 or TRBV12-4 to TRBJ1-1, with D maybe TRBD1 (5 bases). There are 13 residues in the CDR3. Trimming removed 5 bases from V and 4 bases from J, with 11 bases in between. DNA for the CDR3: TGTGCCAGCAGTAAGACAGCGGTCACTGAAGCTTTCTTT. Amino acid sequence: CASSKTAVTEAFF.

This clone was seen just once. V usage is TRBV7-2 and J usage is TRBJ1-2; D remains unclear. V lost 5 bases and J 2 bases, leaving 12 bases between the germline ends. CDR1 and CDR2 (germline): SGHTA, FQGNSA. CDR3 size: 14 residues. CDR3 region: CASSTRASNYGYTF. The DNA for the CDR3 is TGTGCCAGCAGCACCCGGGCCTCGAACTATGGCTACACCTTC.

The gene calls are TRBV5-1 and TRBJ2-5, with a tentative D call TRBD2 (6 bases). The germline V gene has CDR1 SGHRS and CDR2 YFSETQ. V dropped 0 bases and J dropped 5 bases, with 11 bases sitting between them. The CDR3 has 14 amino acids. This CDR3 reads CASSLALATETQYF. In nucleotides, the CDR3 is TGCGCCAGCAGCTTGGCGCTAGCGACGGAGACCCAGTACTTC. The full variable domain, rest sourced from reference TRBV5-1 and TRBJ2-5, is KAGVTQTPRYLIKTRGQQVTLSCSPISGHRSVSWYQQTPGQGLQFLFEYFSETQRNKGNFPGRFSGRQFSNSRSEMNVSTLELGDSALYLCASSLALATETQYFGPGTRLLVL.

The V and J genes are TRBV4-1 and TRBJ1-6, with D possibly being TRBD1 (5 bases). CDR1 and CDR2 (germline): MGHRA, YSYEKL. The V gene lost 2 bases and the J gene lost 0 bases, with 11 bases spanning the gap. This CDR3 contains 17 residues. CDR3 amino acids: CASSQQGGGSYNSPLHF. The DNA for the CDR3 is TGCGCCAGCAGCCAACAAGGCGGGGGCTCCTATAATTCACCCCTCCACTTT.